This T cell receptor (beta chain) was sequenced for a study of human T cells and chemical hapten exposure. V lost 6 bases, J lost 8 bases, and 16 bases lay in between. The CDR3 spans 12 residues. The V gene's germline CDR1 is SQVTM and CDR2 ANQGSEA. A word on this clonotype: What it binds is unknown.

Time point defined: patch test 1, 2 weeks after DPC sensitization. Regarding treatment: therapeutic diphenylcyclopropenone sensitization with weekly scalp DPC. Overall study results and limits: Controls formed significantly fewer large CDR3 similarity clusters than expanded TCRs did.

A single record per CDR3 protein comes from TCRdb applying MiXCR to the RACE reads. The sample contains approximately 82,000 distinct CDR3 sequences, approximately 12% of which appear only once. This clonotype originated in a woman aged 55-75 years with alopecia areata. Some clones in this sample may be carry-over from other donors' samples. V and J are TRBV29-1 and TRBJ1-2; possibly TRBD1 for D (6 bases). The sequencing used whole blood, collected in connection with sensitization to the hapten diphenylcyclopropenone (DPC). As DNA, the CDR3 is TGCAGCGTCTCTGGACAGCGCGGCGGCTACACCTTC. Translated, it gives CSVSGQRGGYTF.